A selection of T cell receptor beta chains follows, all from one sample in a study of CD8+ T cells in alopecia areata. Sequencing used immunoSEQ multiplex PCR; TCRdb keeps in-frame clones, though not all of them. Seen here are approximately 180,000 clones, more than 60% observed once, and the top ten hold over 1.5%. Sample: CD4+ T cells sorted from blood, taken at week 0. These receptors were taken from a human donor with alopecia areata. CDR3s include the opening cysteine and the closing phenylalanine or tryptophan. A D gene is named only where the DNA matches it firmly. Clone size is shown for a subset of rows, as once, few, many or a class of expanded clone.

j_call clone_size v_call d_call cdr3_aa cdr3_nt
TRBJ1-1 - TRBV29-1 - CSVRLRTSGGAAEAFF TGCAGCGTCCGATTAAGGACTTCGGGAGGGGCGGCTGAAGCTTTCTTT
TRBJ1-2 few TRBV7-2 - CASSLGSGSSNYGYTF TGTGCCAGCAGCTTAGGGTCCGGGAGTTCTAACTATGGCTACACCTTC
TRBJ1-6 few TRBV14 - CASSQVRSPLHF TGTGCCAGCAGCCAAGTCCGTTCACCCCTCCACTTT
TRBJ1-2 - TRBV12-5 - CASGLGYGYTF TGTGCTAGTGGTTTGGGGTATGGCTACACCTTC
TRBJ2-5 few TRBV29-1 TRBD1 CSSTGEGETQYF TGCAGCTCGACAGGGGAAGGAGAGACCCAGTACTTC
TRBJ1-5 - TRBV30 - CAWSGGSNQPQHF TGTGCCTGGAGCGGGGGTAGCAATCAGCCCCAGCATTTT
TRBJ1-1 - TRBV29-1 - CSVALPEGGTEAFF TGCAGCGTTGCTCTCCCGGAGGGTGGCACTGAAGCTTTCTTT
TRBJ1-1 - TRBV15 - CATSREPQTNTEAFF TGTGCCACCAGCAGAGAGCCACAGACGAACACTGAAGCTTTCTTT
TRBJ1-2 - TRBV29-1 TRBD1 CSARDRSTGATGYTF TGCAGCGCCCGGGACAGGTCGACCGGGGCCACTGGCTACACCTTC
TRBJ1-6 - TRBV27 TRBD1 CASTPDRGVRSPLHF TGTGCCAGCACCCCGGACAGGGGAGTGCGTTCACCCCTCCACTTT
TRBJ2-4 once TRBV29-1 - CSVVRVAKNIQYF TGCAGCGTAGTCCGGGTAGCCAAAAACATTCAGTACTTC
TRBJ1-5 few TRBV5-6 TRBD1 CASSSERQGQGGRQPQHF TGTGCCAGCAGCTCCGAAAGACAGGGACAAGGAGGTCGGCAGCCCCAGCATTTT
TRBJ2-7 - TRBV2 TRBD1 CASSERGTGAYEQYF TGTGCCAGCAGTGAAAGAGGGACAGGGGCCTACGAGCAGTACTTC
TRBJ1-2 - TRBV29-1 TRBD1 CSVTAGTVIRSYTF TGCAGCGTTACCGCCGGGACAGTGATTAGGAGCTACACCTTC
TRBJ1-1 - TRBV4-3 - CASSPTALRMNTEAFF TGCGCCAGCAGCCCTACGGCCCTACGAATGAACACTGAAGCTTTCTTT
TRBJ1-1 - TRBV30 - CAWSVRGTEAFF TGTGCCTGGAGTGTGAGGGGCACTGAAGCTTTCTTT
TRBJ1-2 once TRBV6-5 TRBD1 CASSYKAGGGYTF TGTGCCAGCAGTTACAAAGCAGGGGGAGGCTACACCTTC
TRBJ1-2 - TRBV29-1 TRBD1 CSVPHYMGQTYGYTF TGCAGCGTCCCCCATTACATGGGACAGACATATGGCTACACCTTC
TRBJ1-5 - TRBV29-1 - CSVGGGQGSNQPQHF TGCAGCGTTGGGGGAGGGCAGGGTAGCAATCAGCCCCAGCATTTT
TRBJ2-7 few TRBV19 TRBD2 CASSIFSGGAGEQYF TGTGCCAGTAGTATTTTCAGCGGGGGGGCTGGCGAGCAGTACTTC
TRBJ1-6 - TRBV30 - CAWSSSRNSPLHF TGTGCCTGGAGTTCCTCCCGTAATTCACCCCTCCACTTT
TRBJ2-3 - TRBV7-9 - CASSLGGHATDTQYF TGTGCCAGCAGCTTAGGAGGACACGCCACAGATACGCAGTATTTT
TRBJ2-7 few TRBV5-6 TRBD2 CASSSLAGSTYEQYF TGTGCCAGCAGCTCACTAGCGGGGTCCACCTACGAGCAGTACTTC
TRBJ2-2 - TRBV7-3 - CASSTSAGELFF TGTGCCAGCAGCACGTCAGCCGGGGAGCTGTTTTTT
TRBJ2-5 - TRBV4-3 - CASSQVQQGETQYF TGCGCCAGCAGCCAAGTTCAACAGGGAGAGACCCAGTACTTC
TRBJ2-3 once TRBV2 - CASSESGGPTDTQYF TGTGCCAGCAGTGAATCCGGGGGGCCTACAGATACGCAGTATTTT
TRBJ2-4 once TRBV30 - CAWSVAIGKNIQYF TGTGCCTGGAGTGTAGCTATCGGCAAAAACATTCAGTACTTC
TRBJ1-2 - TRBV10-3 - CAISTGTVGGGYTF TGTGCCATCAGTACCGGGACCGTCGGCGGTGGCTACACCTTC
TRBJ2-5 few TRBV25-1 TRBD1 CASRQGATQYF TGTGCCAGCAGGCAGGGGGCTACCCAGTACTTC
TRBJ2-2 - TRBV29-1 TRBD1 CSAGQGASTGELFF TGCAGCGCGGGACAGGGGGCGAGTACCGGGGAGCTGTTTTTT
TRBJ2-5 - TRBV25-1 TRBD1 CASSEGGTGKTETQYF TGTGCCAGCAGTGAGGGGGGGACAGGGAAAACTGAGACCCAGTACTTC
TRBJ1-2 - TRBV29-1 - CSVVAVYGYTF TGCAGCGTCGTAGCGGTTTATGGCTACACCTTC
TRBJ2-2 - TRBV30 - CAWSVGVGELFF TGTGCCTGGAGTGTGGGAGTAGGGGAGCTGTTTTTT
TRBJ1-6 - TRBV6-1 - CASSGPGTTNNSPLHF TGTGCCAGCAGTGGCCCAGGGACTACCAATAATTCACCCCTCCACTTT
TRBJ1-6 few TRBV4-1 - CASSQMINSPLHF TGCGCCAGCAGCCAAATGATCAATTCACCCCTCCACTTT
TRBJ2-2 once TRBV7-7 - CASSPPLGNTGELFF TGTGCCAGCAGCCCCCCTTTGGGGAACACCGGGGAGCTGTTTTTT
TRBJ1-5 - TRBV19 - CASSQHQTEYSNQPQHF TGTGCCAGTAGCCAGCATCAGACGGAGTATAGCAATCAGCCCCAGCATTTT
TRBJ2-7 - TRBV25-1 - CASSETGPSSYEQYF TGTGCCAGCAGTGAGACAGGTCCGAGCTCCTACGAGCAGTACTTC
TRBJ1-2 few TRBV4-1 TRBD1 CASSQTGGYYGYTF TGCGCCAGCAGCCAAACAGGGGGCTACTATGGCTACACCTTC
TRBJ2-7 - TRBV30 - CAWSVVTGYEQYF TGTGCCTGGAGTGTAGTCACGGGGTACGAGCAGTACTTC
TRBJ2-3 - TRBV29-1 TRBD2 CSVRPGGRTDTQYF TGCAGCGTCCGCCCGGGGGGTAGGACAGATACGCAGTATTTT
TRBJ1-1 - TRBV7-9 - CASSSSGGAEAFF TGTGCCAGCAGTTCTTCCGGGGGGGCTGAAGCTTTCTTT
TRBJ1-2 - TRBV30 TRBD1 CAWSPVGQAPLAYGYTF TGTGCCTGGAGTCCCGTGGGACAGGCCCCTCTTGCCTATGGCTACACCTTC
TRBJ1-6 - TRBV4-1 - CASSQGLPNSPLHF TGCGCCAGCAGCCAAGGGCTCCCAAATTCACCCCTCCACTTT
TRBJ2-3 - TRBV5-1 TRBD2 CASSSGTSGGDKSTQYF TGCGCCAGCAGCTCGGGGACTAGCGGGGGAGACAAGAGTACGCAGTATTTT
TRBJ2-1 - TRBV19 TRBD2 CASSPGLAGGQQFF TGTGCCAGTAGTCCGGGACTAGCGGGGGGACAGCAGTTCTTC
TRBJ2-4 - TRBV7-2 - CASSGRDIQYF TGTGCCAGCAGCGGGCGTGACATTCAGTACTTC
TRBJ1-1 - TRBV14 - CASSSEGGTEAFF TGTGCCAGCAGCTCGGAGGGGGGCACTGAAGCTTTCTTT
TRBJ2-7 - TRBV27 - CASSLGMVNYEQYF TGTGCCAGCAGTTTGGGGATGGTAAACTACGAGCAGTACTTC
TRBJ2-3 - TRBV25-1 - CASRNTDTQYF TGTGCCAGCAGGAATACGGATACGCAGTATTTT
TRBJ2-6 - TRBV6-6 TRBD1 CASSSQGAGANVLTF TGTGCCAGCAGTTCGCAGGGGGCTGGGGCCAACGTCCTGACTTTC
TRBJ2-2 - TRBV2 - CASIRAGASGELFF TGTGCCAGCATAAGGGCGGGGGCGTCCGGGGAGCTGTTTTTT
TRBJ2-3 few TRBV11-2 TRBD2 CASSGLAGAPDTQYF TGTGCCAGCAGCGGTCTAGCGGGGGCACCAGATACGCAGTATTTT
TRBJ1-1 once TRBV29-1 - CSGQQGKNTEAFF TGCAGCGGACAACAAGGAAAAAACACTGAAGCTTTCTTT